This T cell receptor beta chain was sequenced in a study of CD8+CD57+ T cells in acquired aplastic anemia. Overall study context: Across the sorted CD4+ and CD8+ cells, DNA amounts averaged approximately 3.1 ug.

Patients sequenced had flow cytometry evidence of CD8+CD57+ cell expansion. Everyone among the patients had severe acquired aplastic anemia. The V gene's germline CDR1 is SGHRS and CDR2 YFSETQ. The CDR3 runs 16 residues. Trimming took 4 bases from V and 1 from J, leaving 16 bases between them. Notes on the study in general: Patients and controls had CD8+ Simpson's diversity values that were not significantly distinct. Patients and controls shared roughly 31 CD8+ CDR3 sequences, highly expressed in patients.

TCR beta VDJ combinations and CDR3 sequences were profiled from genomic DNA. TCRdb used MiXCR to reprocess the reads, holding one entry per CDR3 protein. Among approximately 150,000 distinct CDR3 sequences, around 50% were seen once, and the ten largest hold more than 0.85%. Comment on this clonotype: The antigen remains undetermined.

The chain has TRBV5-1 and TRBJ2-3; no definite D call. The sequenced material came from sorted CD4+, CD8+, or CD8+CD57+ T cells (not recorded which) from PBMCs. The sequence was obtained from a human donor with aplastic anemia. The CDR3 loop is CASSLGVGTGTDTQYF. The CDR3 DNA follows: TGCGCCAGCAGCCTCGGTGTGGGCACCGGCACAGATACGCAGTATTTT.